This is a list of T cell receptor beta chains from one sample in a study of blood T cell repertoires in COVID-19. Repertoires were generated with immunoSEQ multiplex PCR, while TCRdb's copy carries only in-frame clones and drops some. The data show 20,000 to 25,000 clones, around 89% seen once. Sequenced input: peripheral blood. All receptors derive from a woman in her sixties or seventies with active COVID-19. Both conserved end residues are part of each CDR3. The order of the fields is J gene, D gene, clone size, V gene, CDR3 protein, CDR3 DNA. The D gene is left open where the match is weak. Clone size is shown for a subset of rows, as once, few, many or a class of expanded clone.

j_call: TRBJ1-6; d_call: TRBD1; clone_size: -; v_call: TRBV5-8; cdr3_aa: CASSQGAGNSPLHF; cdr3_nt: TGTGCCAGCAGCCAGGGGGCGGGAAATTCACCCCTCCACTTT
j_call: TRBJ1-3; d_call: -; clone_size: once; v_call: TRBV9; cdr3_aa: CASSVDAWTAGNTIYF; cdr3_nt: TGTGCCAGCAGCGTAGATGCTTGGACAGCTGGAAACACCATATATTTT
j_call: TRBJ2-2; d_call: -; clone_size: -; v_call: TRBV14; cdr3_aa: CASSLRETGELFF; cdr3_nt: TGTGCCAGCAGCCTCAGGGAAACCGGGGAGCTGTTTTTT
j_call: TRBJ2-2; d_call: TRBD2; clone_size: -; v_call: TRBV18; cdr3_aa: CASSLTSASNTGELFF; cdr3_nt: TGTGCCAGCTCATTGACTAGCGCGTCGAACACCGGGGAGCTGTTTTTT
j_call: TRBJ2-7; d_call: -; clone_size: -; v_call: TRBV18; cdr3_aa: CASSPAGGYEQYF; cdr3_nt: TGTGCCAGCTCACCAGCCGGCGGCTACGAGCAGTACTTC
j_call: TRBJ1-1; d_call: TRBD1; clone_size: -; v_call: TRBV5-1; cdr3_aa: CASSLWGQPNTEAFF; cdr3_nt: TGCGCCAGCAGCTTGTGGGGACAGCCGAACACTGAAGCTTTCTTT
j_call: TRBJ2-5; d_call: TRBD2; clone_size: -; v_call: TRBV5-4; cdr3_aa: CASSQRGGLGETQYF; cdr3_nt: TGTGCCAGTTCCCAGCGGGGGGGCCTAGGGGAGACCCAGTACTTC
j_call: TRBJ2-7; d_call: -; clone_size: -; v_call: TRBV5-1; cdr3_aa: CASSFGVGYEQYF; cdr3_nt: TGCGCCAGCAGCTTCGGGGTTGGGTACGAGCAGTACTTC
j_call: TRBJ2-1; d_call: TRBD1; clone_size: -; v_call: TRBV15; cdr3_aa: CATSRGTGGNEQFF; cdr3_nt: TGTGCCACCAGCAGAGGGACAGGGGGCAATGAGCAGTTCTTC
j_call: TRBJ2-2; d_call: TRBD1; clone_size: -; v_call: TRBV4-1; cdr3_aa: CASSPQGARNTGELFF; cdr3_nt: TGCGCCAGCAGCCCACAGGGGGCGCGGAACACCGGGGAGCTGTTTTTT
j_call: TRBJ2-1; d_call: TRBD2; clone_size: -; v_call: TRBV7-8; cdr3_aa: CASSFTGTSIYNEQFF; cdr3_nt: TGTGCCAGCAGCTTCACCGGGACTAGCATCTACAATGAGCAGTTCTTC
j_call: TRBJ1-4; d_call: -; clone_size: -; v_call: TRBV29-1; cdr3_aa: CSVASGNEKLFF; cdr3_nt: TGCAGCGTTGCGTCGGGGAATGAAAAACTGTTTTTT
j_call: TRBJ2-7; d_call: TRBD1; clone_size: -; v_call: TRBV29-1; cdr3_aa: CSVGGQGPYEQYF; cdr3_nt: TGCAGCGTTGGGGGACAGGGACCCTACGAGCAGTACTTC
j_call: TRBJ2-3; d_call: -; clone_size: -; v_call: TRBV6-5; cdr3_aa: CASSPGGPSTDTQYF; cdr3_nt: TGTGCCAGCAGCCCAGGGGGGCCTAGCACAGATACGCAGTATTTT